This entry lists 22 T cell receptor beta chains sequenced from one sample in a study of response to subunit inactivated influenza vaccine. TCRdb processed the RT-PCR reads anew with MiXCR; each CDR3 protein has one entry. This table holds about half a million distinct CDR3 sequences, around 25% found once. The sequencing used CD4+ T cells sorted from PBMCs, collected more than 4 days after vaccination. The receptors here all came from a man aged 50 or older who received an inactivated influenza vaccine.

The rearrangement uses TRBV28 and TRBJ2-2, with D possibly matching TRBD1 (6 bases). This CDR3 has 16 amino acids. Trimming removed 3 bases from V and 2 bases from J, with 13 bases in between. Germline V lookup: CDR1 MDHEN, CDR2 SYDVKM. The CDR3 nucleotides read TGTGCCAGCAGTTTCCAGACAGGCGCTAACACCGGGGAGCTGTTTTTT. Its protein is CASSFQTGANTGELFF.

This clonotype was detected only a few times. The chain has TRBV12-3 or TRBV12-4 and TRBJ2-3, with D hard to call. The CDR3 length is 14 residues. The V gene lost 3 bases and the J gene lost 2 bases, with 9 bases spanning the gap. The CDR3 DNA reads TGTGCCAGCAGTTTTAGGGCTCCCACAGATACGCAGTATTTT. It yields the protein CASSFRAPTDTQYF.

The genes are TRBV10-3 and TRBJ2-2, with 8 bases fitting TRBD1. Per the germline V gene, CDR1 is ENHRY and CDR2 is SYGVKD. The CDR3 has 13 residues. The V and J ends lost 11 bases and 6 bases, in that order; junction bases with no gene match: 8. CDR3 DNA: TGTGCCGTCGGACAGGGAACTGCCGGGGAGCTGTTTTTT. Amino acid sequence: CAVGQGTAGELFF.

The table lists this clonotype with many counts. The chain couples TRBV20-1 to TRBJ1-5; 7 nucleotides line up with TRBD1. CDR1 is DFQATT, CDR2 SNEGSKA, per germline (reference sequence). The V segment lost 2 bases and the J segment 8 bases; nucleotides outside the gene matches: 21. CDR3 length: 18 residues. CDR3 DNA sequence: TGCAGTGCTAGACAATCGCCGCAACCGGGACAGCTTGTGGAGCCCCAGCATTTT. Residues: CSARQSPQPGQLVEPQHF.

In this sample, this clonotype turned up a few times. The chain recombines TRBV29-1 with TRBJ1-4; weak D call: TRBD1 (5 bases). The CDR3 contains 12 residues. Deletions cut 7 bases from V and 8 bases from J, with 14 bases between. The germline V gene has CDR1 SQVTM and CDR2 ANQGSEA. The CDR3 coding sequence is TGCAGCGGGGGGGAGCGAGAAGAAAAACTGTTTTTT. The encoded protein is CSGGEREEKLFF.

This clonotype was found a few times. The J gene is TRBJ2-7, the V gene TRBV6-2 or TRBV6-3; TRBD1 matches at 7 bases. V shed 5 bases and J 5 bases; nucleotides not matched to a gene: 9. The CDR3 is 14 residues long. Germline V lookup: CDR1 MNHEY, CDR2 SVGEGT. CDR3 protein: CASSLLLDRDEQYF. Here the CDR3 DNA reads TGTGCCAGCAGTCTTCTCCTCGACAGGGACGAGCAGTACTTC.

This chain links TRBV11-2 with TRBJ2-5; D remains unclear. From germline, CDR1 is SGHAT and CDR2 FQNNGV. The CDR3 runs to 12 residues. V was shortened by 5 bases and J by 7 bases, with 11 bases between the two germline ends. In DNA form, the CDR3 reads TGTGCCAGCAGCGTGAACCCGAGGACCCAGTACTTC. It translates to CASSVNPRTQYF.

The chain has TRBV12-3 or TRBV12-4 and TRBJ2-2; possibly TRBD1 or TRBD2 for D (5 bases each). V was pared by 3 bases and J by 4 bases, with 12 bases between. The CDR3 length is 15 residues. The CDR3 DNA reads TGTGCCAGCAGTTTCGCAGGGAGAGGCACCGGGGAGCTGTTTTTT. Protein: CASSFAGRGTGELFF.

This clonotype was seen only a few times. The rearrangement uses TRBV5-1 and TRBJ2-2; no clear D gene. Germline assignment: CDR1 SGHRS and CDR2 YFSETQ. With 0 bases removed from V and 0 bases from J, the gap between germline ends came to 6 bases. This CDR3 region has 15 residues. For the CDR3, the DNA is TGCGCCAGCAGCTTGGCTCAGGCGAACACCGGGGAGCTGTTTTTT. Residues: CASSLAQANTGELFF.

The chain is built from TRBV5-1 and TRBJ1-1; D call uncertain. V was clipped by 0 bases and J by 8 bases, with 11 bases between them. The CDR3 length is 13 residues. Germline V CDR1 and CDR2: SGHRS, YFSETQ. CDR3 protein: CASSLGGNAEAFF. CDR3 in DNA: TGCGCCAGCAGCTTGGGGGGTAACGCCGAAGCTTTCTTT.

This chain joins TRBV28 and TRBJ2-1; 8 bases are shared with TRBD2. With 6 bases clipped from V and 10 bases from J, the junction kept 11 bases outside the gene matches. The CDR3 contains 14 residues. Germline V CDR1 and CDR2: MDHEN, SYDVKM. The CDR3 loop is CASSQAGASNEQFF. The CDR3 DNA is TGTGCCAGCAGCCAAGCGGGGGCCTCCAACGAGCAGTTCTTC.

J is TRBJ2-7 and V is TRBV12-3 or TRBV12-4; maybe TRBD2 (6 bases). V was cut by 3 bases and J by 2 bases, with 14 bases left in between. The CDR3 has 15 amino acids. CDR3 nucleotide sequence: TGTGCCAGCAGTTTTAGCGGAGTTACTACCTACGAGCAGTACTTC. Its translation: CASSFSGVTTYEQYF.

A few counts support this clonotype. This rearrangement joins TRBV27 to TRBJ1-5, with 10 nucleotides matching TRBD1. CDR1 is MNHEY and CDR2 is SMNVEV in the germline V gene (reference sequence). The V segment lost 6 bases and the J segment 6 bases; nucleotides outside the gene matches: 8. The CDR3 is 15 amino acids. CDR3 sequence: CASSSGTGARQPQHF. Written as DNA, the CDR3 is TGTGCCAGCAGCTCCGGGACAGGGGCGCGTCAGCCCCAGCATTTT.

The chain uses TRBV7-2 and TRBJ2-5; TRBD2 aligns across 9 bases. The CDR3 loop spans 14 amino acids. The germline V gene encodes CDR1 SGHTA and CDR2 FQGNSA. The junction had 3 bases not matched to a gene; V was cut back by 2 bases and J by 5 bases. CDR3 amino acids: CASSLMAGGETQYF. The CDR3 DNA reads as TGTGCCAGCAGCTTAATGGCGGGGGGGGAGACCCAGTACTTC.

The chain couples TRBV5-1 to TRBJ2-3; TRBD1 aligns across 7 bases. CDR3 length: 14 amino acids. The germline V gene has CDR1 SGHRS and CDR2 YFSETQ. V dropped 8 bases and J dropped 5; count of bases not matched to a gene: 11. DNA of the CDR3: TGCGCCAGTCAAGACAGGGTTGGGGTAGATACGCAGTATTTT. It translates to CASQDRVGVDTQYF.

The V and J genes are TRBV20-1 and TRBJ2-6; D ambiguous. V was cut by 0 bases and J by 0 bases, with 15 bases left in between. CDR1 and CDR2 (germline): DFQATT, SNEGSKA (reference sequence). CDR3 size: 18 residues. CDR3 region: CSARDYRVLVSGANVLTF. The CDR3 nucleotides are TGCAGTGCTAGAGATTATCGGGTTTTGGTCTCTGGGGCCAACGTCCTGACTTTC.

This clonotype has more than one count but fewer than ten. The rearrangement uses TRBV7-2 and TRBJ1-2, with D uncertain. CDR1 is SGHTA and CDR2 is FQGNSA in the germline V gene. Trimming removed 4 bases at V and 2 bases at J, with 14 bases between. This CDR3 has 15 residues. CDR3 amino acids: CASSSDVLANYGYTF. CDR3 sequence (DNA): TGTGCCAGCAGCTCGGATGTCTTGGCAAACTATGGCTACACCTTC.

The gene calls are TRBV27 and TRBJ2-7, with TRBD2 as a possible D gene (5 bases). From germline, CDR1 is MNHEY and CDR2 SMNVEV (reference sequence). V dropped 1 base and J dropped 6 bases, with 10 bases sitting between them. This CDR3 region has 13 residues. CDR3: CASSLLAGGEQYF. In nucleotides, the CDR3 is TGTGCCAGCAGTTTATTGGCGGGTGGCGAGCAGTACTTC.

The chain is built from TRBV4-3 and TRBJ2-4, with a tentative D call TRBD2 (5 bases). Germline V gene sequence: CDR1 LGHNA, CDR2 YSLEER. CDR3 size: 17 residues. V lost 0 bases and J lost 1, with 13 bases in between. The CDR3 protein is CASSQEWSWRAKNIQYF. DNA for the CDR3: TGCGCCAGCAGCCAAGAGTGGTCCTGGAGGGCCAAAAACATTCAGTACTTC.

This clonotype was counted between two and nine times. The J gene is TRBJ1-6, the V gene TRBV12-3 or TRBV12-4; 7 bases match TRBD1. This CDR3 has 15 amino acids. Germline trimming cut 5 bases from V and 7 bases from J; bases unmatched to any gene: 8. CDR3 sequence: CASSTPTGLNSPLHF. The CDR3 DNA reads as TGTGCCAGCAGTACCCCGACAGGGTTAAATTCACCCCTCCACTTT.

CDR3 residues: CASSGRQGAEEKLFF. CDR3 bases: TGTGCCAGCAGCGGACGACAGGGGGCTGAGGAAAAACTGTTTTTT. The V call is TRBV9, the J call TRBJ1-4, with 10 bases fitting TRBD1. J lost 8 bases, V lost 3 bases, and 7 bases had no gene match. CDR1 is SGDLS, CDR2 YYNGEE, per germline. The CDR3 is made up of 15 amino acids.

The genes are TRBV18 and TRBJ2-5, with TRBD1 identical over 9 bases. Losses at the gene ends were 8 bases for V and 4 bases for J; bases not matched to a gene: 5. This CDR3 is 13 amino acids long. Germline CDR1 is KGHSH and CDR2 is LQKENI. CDR3 coding DNA: TGTGCCAGCGGGACAGGGTCTCTAGAGACCCAGTACTTC. Residues: CASGTGSLETQYF.